This T cell receptor (beta chain) was retrieved from a study of blood T cells in healthy people across ages. Overall study results and limits: Both naive CD4+ cell counts and diversity were greater in long-lived donors than in aged donors.

A remark on this clonotype: Its target is not known.

Through a sample-barcoded 5' primer and a J-beta primer mix, a second PCR was run for roughly 7 to 11 cycles. TCRdb passed the 5' RACE reads through MiXCR, listing each CDR3 protein once. The sample lists around 1.5 million distinct CDR3 sequences, 45% to 70% seen once, with over 5% in the top ten. This CDR3 is 16 amino acids long. Germline trimming cut 5 bases from V and 0 bases from J; bases unmatched to any gene: 6. Looked up from germline, CDR1 is SGHRS and CDR2 is YFSETQ. The gene calls are TRBV5-1 and TRBJ2-7, with 12 bases aligning to TRBD2. This receptor was identified in a man aged 18-30 years in good health. The sequencing sample was made of blood. The chain's CDR3 is CASRPGLAGDSYEQYF. DNA of the CDR3: TGCGCCAGCAGACCGGGACTAGCGGGTGACTCCTACGAGCAGTACTTC.